A single sample gave rise to the 12 T cell receptor beta chains below, sequenced in a study of shared clonotypes between healthy human individuals. The assay was immunoSEQ multiplex PCR, and TCRdb's table has in-frame clones only and misses some. The data show some 2.1 million clones, 90% to 95% seen once. The source material was naive CD4+ T cells sorted from blood. Subset meaning: CD45RA+ positively selected. The receptor source for this set is a man between 18 and 29 years old in good health.

The chain uses TRBV6-1 and TRBJ1-1; D gene uncertain. The germline gives CDR1 MNHNS, CDR2 SASEGT. The V end lost 3 bases, the J end lost 5 bases, and 10 bases lay between the germline ends. The CDR3 has 13 residues. CDR3: CASSERGWTEAFF. CDR3 DNA: TGTGCCAGCAGTGAGCGGGGATGGACTGAAGCTTTCTTT.

The chain uses TRBV10-3 and TRBJ1-6; no firm D call. V was clipped by 4 bases and J by 0 bases, with 13 bases between them. The length of the CDR3 is 17 residues. CDR1 and CDR2 from the germline V gene are ENHRY and SYGVKD. CDR3 sequence: CAISGGGQSSYNSPLHF. CDR3 bases: TGTGCCATCAGTGGTGGAGGGCAGAGCTCCTATAATTCACCCCTCCACTTT.

The rearrangement uses TRBV4-1 and TRBJ2-1; D not resolved. Looked up from germline, CDR1 is MGHRA and CDR2 is YSYEKL. V was cut by 2 bases and J by 9 bases, with 5 bases left in between. The CDR3 is 11 residues long. CDR3 DNA: TGCGCCAGCAGCCAAACCTCTGAGCAGTTCTTC. Protein: CASSQTSEQFF.

The gene calls are TRBV10-3 and TRBJ2-1; D unresolved. Germline assignment: CDR1 ENHRY and CDR2 SYGVKD. The length of the CDR3 is 13 residues. V was trimmed by 7 bases and J by 4 bases, leaving 11 bases between them. DNA for the CDR3: TGTGCCATCAAAGGTCTGAGATACAATGAGCAGTTCTTC. Translated: CAIKGLRYNEQFF.

This sequence joins TRBV10-1 and TRBJ1-5; D ambiguous. The CDR3 loop spans 13 amino acids. The germline V gene has CDR1 WNHNN and CDR2 SYGVQD (reference sequence). Between the trimmed V and J ends, which lost 0 bases and 4 bases, there was a span of 4 bases. CDR3 in DNA: TGCGCCAGCAGTGAGTCGGAGAATCAGCCCCAGCATTTT. Its protein is CASSESENQPQHF.

The genes are TRBV4-3 and TRBJ2-3; 8 bases fit TRBD1. Looked up from germline, CDR1 is LGHNA and CDR2 is YSLEER. CDR3 length: 15 amino acids. The junction had 3 bases not matched to a gene; V was cut back by 0 bases and J by 4 bases. The CDR3 sequence: CASSQDRGPADTQYF. The CDR3 region has the DNA TGCGCCAGCAGCCAAGACAGGGGGCCAGCAGATACGCAGTATTTT.

This sequence joins TRBV6-5 and TRBJ2-7; D is ambiguous. The V and J ends lost 7 bases and 0 bases respectively, with 10 bases between them. Per germline, CDR1 MNHEY and CDR2 SVGAGI. The CDR3 sequence is 13 residues long. The CDR3 nucleotides are TGTGCCAGCAACAACGGCAACTCCTACGAGCAGTACTTC. It specifies CASNNGNSYEQYF.

The chain has TRBV6-5 and TRBJ1-1; D perhaps matches TRBD1 (5 bases). The V end lost 7 bases, the J end lost 0 bases, and 12 bases lay between the germline ends. Germline CDR1 MNHEY, CDR2 SVGAGI. This CDR3 contains 14 residues. The CDR3 nucleotides are TGTGCCAGCAAAAGAGACAGTTTGAACACTGAAGCTTTCTTT. It encodes CASKRDSLNTEAFF.

The V and J genes are TRBV21-1 and TRBJ1-5. TRBV21-1 is a listed pseudogene. This CDR3 has 17 amino acids. The CDR3 here is CASSKRASIYSNQPQHF. CDR3 sequence (DNA): TGTGCCAGCAGCAAAAGGGCCAGCATTTATAGCAATCAGCCCCAGCATTTT.

V gene TRBV5-1 combines with J gene TRBJ2-7, with D maybe TRBD2 (6 bases). The CDR3 totals 15 residues. CDR1 is SGHRS and CDR2 is YFSETQ in the germline V gene. V was cut by 4 bases and J by 2 bases, with 16 bases left in between. Here the CDR3 reads CASSPAGTVTYEQYF. The CDR3 DNA is TGCGCCAGCAGCCCTGCGGGGACTGTGACCTACGAGCAGTACTTC. Full variable domain (outside the CDR3, taken from reference TRBV5-1 and TRBJ2-7): KAGVTQTPRYLIKTRGQQVTLSCSPISGHRSVSWYQQTPGQGLQFLFEYFSETQRNKGNFPGRFSGRQFSNSRSEMNVSTLELGDSALYLCASSPAGTVTYEQYFGPGTRLTVT.

This clone occurred once. Given a much more abundant clone one base away, this may be a read error. The rearrangement uses TRBV7-2 and TRBJ2-7, with D tentatively TRBD2 (6 bases). The CDR3 has 14 amino acids. The V gene's germline CDR1 is SGHTA and CDR2 FQGNSA. Trimming removed 5 bases from V and 0 bases from J, with 11 bases in between. In nucleotides, the CDR3 is TGTGCCAGCAGCACCCTAGCGACCTCCTACGAGCAGTACTTC. Its translation is CASSTLATSYEQYF.

This sequence joins TRBV10-1 and TRBJ2-3, with TRBD2 identical over 8 bases. The CDR3 is 17 residues long. Germline-derived CDR1 and CDR2 are WNHNN and SYGVQD (reference sequence). Trimming at V came to 3 bases and at J to 1 base, leaving 9 bases not matched to a gene. CDR3 in amino acids: CASSDRPGLGGTDTQYF. The CDR3 DNA follows: TGCGCCAGCAGTGACAGACCGGGACTAGGGGGCACAGATACGCAGTATTTT.